This T cell receptor (beta chain) appears in the sequencing data of a study of blood T cell repertoires in COVID-19. Looking at the study overall: Acute and convalescent COVID-19 samples came from the United States, Italy and Spain. PBMCs, B-cell-depleted T cells, or T cells were the source of the cDNA or gDNA that made up the material.

Individuals drawn from around 24 US areas were about 18 to 95 years old. Participants' own reports of clinical history determined their cohort assignment. Sequenced by immunoSEQ multiplex PCR; TCRdb stores in-frame clones only, minus some. Of around 170,000 clones in the sample, roughly 82% were seen once. The material sequenced was PBMCs or T cells enriched from blood (not recorded which). The receptor comes from a woman under 40 who had recovered from COVID-19.

Here the CDR3 reads CASSLGLGLADYNEQFF. The CDR3 DNA follows: TGTGCCAGCAGCTTAGGCTTGGGACTAGCGGACTACAATGAGCAGTTCTTC. The gene calls are TRBV13 and TRBJ2-1; 11 bases map to TRBD2. Germline V gives CDR1 PRHDT, CDR2 FYEKMQ (reference sequence). V trimming: 0 bases; J trimming: 3 bases; junction bases outside the gene matches: 4. The CDR3 contains 17 residues. Full variable domain (missing parts from reference TRBV13 and TRBJ2-1): AAGVIQSPRHLIKEKRETATLKCYPIPRHDTVYWYQQGPGQDPQFLISFYEKMQSDKGSIPDRFSAQQFSDYHSELNMSSLELGDSALYFCASSLGLGLADYNEQFFGPGTRLTVL.